This TCR beta chain was identified in a study of cytomegalovirus exposure and HLA in healthy donors. Findings and caveats of the study: Donor immune exposure was known only as CMV serostatus. The listing of roughly 160 TCR beta chains classed them as cytomegalovirus-associated.

As regards this clone: Its antigen is as yet unknown.

Primers: 60 Vbeta forward and 13 Jbeta reverse. Some clones are missing from TCRdb's copy, which holds only in-frame ones; the method was immunoSEQ multiplex PCR. This table holds about 200,000 clones, 70% found once. Germline V gives CDR1 LGHNA, CDR2 YNFKEQ. This CDR3 has 16 amino acids. The ends lost 1 base at V and 2 bases at J; junction bases unmatched: 3. The J gene is TRBJ1-5, the V gene TRBV4-2; 9 nucleotides line up with TRBD1. This sequence originates from a man aged 40-49 years in good health and CMV-seropositive. Sequenced input: PBMCs. CDR3 protein: CASSQVDRGGNQPQHF. The CDR3 coding sequence is TGTGCCAGCAGCCAAGTGGACAGGGGCGGCAATCAGCCCCAGCATTTT.